This record looks at one T cell receptor (beta chain) sequence and its context. The data were obtained in a study of blood T cell repertoires in COVID-19. Study details: Donors in the United States, Italy and Spain gave samples during acute or convalescent COVID-19. PBMCs, B-cell-depleted T cells, or T cells provided the cDNA or gDNA that made up the material.

Seattle researchers signed up patients amid active infection and tracked them longitudinally. Authors' methods: Reference gene primers were amplified, and this amplification served to estimate nucleated cell counts. The repertoire was sequenced with immunoSEQ multiplex PCR; TCRdb's copy has only in-frame clones and lacks some. From that table come the V and J calls and clone size; the DNA was used to work out D and trimming. In the table there are about 480,000 clones, about 88% of which are singletons. V lost 7 bases and J lost 6; bases outside the gene matches: 5. The CDR3 totals 13 residues. V gene TRBV12-3 or TRBV12-4 combines with J gene TRBJ2-2; 7 bases fit TRBD1. The source of this sequence is a woman aged 45-59 years with COVID-19, enrolled during active disease. Sequencing used peripheral blood. In DNA, the CDR3 is TGTGCCAGCACCATACAGGGGCCCGGGGAGCTGTTTTTT. Residues: CASTIQGPGELFF.